A single sample gave rise to the 21 T cell receptor beta chains below, sequenced in a study of control samples from healthy donors and cancer patients. Clones were read by immunoSEQ multiplex PCR, and TCRdb kept only the in-frame ones, dropping some. This sample has 100,000 or so clones, with roughly four fifths found just once. Input material: blood. All receptors come from a woman between 50 and 59 years old in good health.

Turning to this clone: Other DNA sequences of this sample code for an identical CDR3. The rearrangement links TRBV7-9 to TRBJ1-1, with D maybe TRBD1 (5 bases). Germline V lookup: CDR1 SEHNR, CDR2 FQNEAQ (reference sequence). V lost 5 bases to trimming and J lost 1 base, with 17 bases between them. The CDR3 has 16 amino acids. CDR3 bases: TGTGCCAGCAGCCTAGATTTGGGGCGACAGAACACTGAAGCTTTCTTT. Amino acids: CASSLDLGRQNTEAFF.

This clone has ten or more counts. The rearrangement links TRBV4-2 to TRBJ2-1; 7 nucleotides agree with TRBD1. This CDR3 region has 15 residues. Looked up from germline, CDR1 is LGHNA and CDR2 is YNFKEQ. The J segment lost 6 bases and the V segment lost 0 bases, leaving 5 bases of the junction unmatched. The CDR3 coding sequence is TGTGCCAGCAGCCAAGAATCACAGGGGTTCAATGAGCAGTTCTTC. The encoded protein is CASSQESQGFNEQFF.

This rearrangement joins TRBV4-2 to TRBJ2-1; D possibly corresponds to TRBD2 (5 bases). Germline loops: CDR1 LGHNA, CDR2 YNFKEQ. CDR3 length: 15 amino acids. V was shortened by 1 base and J by 0 bases, with 7 bases between the two germline ends. This CDR3 is CASSQVSGSYNEQFF. The CDR3 DNA reads as TGTGCCAGCAGCCAAGTAAGCGGCTCCTACAATGAGCAGTTCTTC.

The chain recombines TRBV6-5 with TRBJ1-5; D is uncertain. Trimming took off 5 bases at V and 0 bases at J, with 8 bases between the two ends. Germline values: CDR1 MNHEY, CDR2 SVGAGI. The CDR3 contains 14 residues. CDR3 in DNA: TGTGCCAGCAGTAGACAAGATAGCAATCAGCCCCAGCATTTT. This translates into CASSRQDSNQPQHF.

The table lists this clone with a count of one. The chain couples TRBV7-6 to TRBJ2-5; the match to TRBD1 covers 7 bases. Trimming cost V 2 bases and J 2 bases; bases outside gene matches: 11. The V gene's germline CDR1 is SGHVS and CDR2 FNYEAQ. CDR3 length: 17 residues. This CDR3 reads CASSLTGAADSQETQYF. CDR3 coding DNA: TGTGCCAGCAGCTTAACAGGGGCCGCTGATTCTCAAGAGACCCAGTACTTC.

This chain uses TRBV9 with TRBJ1-3; D is uncertain. Germline V gene data show CDR1 as SGDLS and CDR2 as YYNGEE. The CDR3 is 14 residues long. Trimming stripped 0 bases from V and 4 bases from J, with 8 bases between. The CDR3: CASSVDSVGNTIYF. The CDR3 DNA is TGTGCCAGCAGCGTAGATTCGGTCGGAAACACCATATATTTT.

The V and J genes are TRBV18 and TRBJ1-2; 10 bases are a match to TRBD1. Trimming at V came to 5 bases and at J to 9 bases, leaving 9 bases not matched to a gene. This CDR3 contains 14 residues. Looked up from germline, CDR1 is KGHSH and CDR2 is LQKENI. CDR3 residues: CASSSGQGTSSYTF. CDR3 nucleotide sequence: TGTGCCAGCTCATCGGGACAGGGGACGTCGAGCTACACCTTC. Full variable domain (rest looked up from reference TRBV18 and TRBJ1-2): NAGVMQNPRHLVRRRGQEARLRCSPMKGHSHVYWYRQLPEEGLKFMVYLQKENIIDESGMPKERFSAEFPKEGPSILRIQQVVRGDSAAYFCASSSGQGTSSYTFGSGTRLTVV.

This chain connects TRBV28 to TRBJ1-1, with D unresolved. This CDR3 is 14 amino acids long. Germline V gene lookup returns CDR1 MDHEN and CDR2 SYDVKM. Trimming removed 3 bases from V and 9 bases from J, with 17 bases in between. The CDR3 DNA sequence: TGTGCCAGCAGTTTGTCCTCTTCGGGAGGGAAAGCTTTCTTT. It codes for CASSLSSSGGKAFF. Combining the CDR3 with reference TRBV28 and TRBJ1-1 gives the whole variable domain DVKVTQSSRYLVKRTGEKVFLECVQDMDHENMFWYRQDPGLGLRLIYFSYDVKMKEKGDIPEGYSVSREKKERFSLILESASTNQTSMYLCASSLSSSGGKAFFGQGTRLTVV.

The genes are TRBV5-6 and TRBJ2-6; 8 bases match TRBD1. This CDR3 region has 17 residues. After removal of 4 bases from V and 1 base from J, the junction contained 7 bases not matched to a gene. CDR1 and CDR2 (germline): SGHDT, YYEEEE. Here the CDR3 DNA reads TGTGCCAGCAGCCTCGCAAGGACAGGGTCTGGGGCCAACGTCCTGACTTTC. Protein sequence: CASSLARTGSGANVLTF. The whole variable domain, remainder taken from reference TRBV5-6 and TRBJ2-6, is DAGVTQSPTHLIKTRGQQVTLRCSPKSGHDTVSWYQQALGQGPQFIFQYYEEEERQRGNFPDRFSGHQFPNYSSELNVNALLLGDSALYLCASSLARTGSGANVLTFGAGSRLTVL.

The rearrangement joins TRBV7-2 to TRBJ1-2; no clear D gene. Germline CDR1 SGHTA, CDR2 FQGNSA. CDR3 size: 13 residues. Between the trimmed V and J ends, which lost 4 bases and 5 bases, there was a span of 11 bases. CDR3 sequence: CASSSRRGYGYTF. As DNA, the CDR3 is TGTGCCAGCAGCTCCCGTCGGGGTTATGGCTACACCTTC.

The chain recombines TRBV9 with TRBJ1-1; D gene ambiguous. The CDR3 runs to 13 residues. V was cut by 0 bases and J by 1 base, with 4 bases left in between. Germline CDR1 SGDLS, CDR2 YYNGEE. The CDR3 nucleotides read TGTGCCAGCAGCGTAGACCAGAACACTGAAGCTTTCTTT. Translating gives CASSVDQNTEAFF.

The genes are TRBV9 and TRBJ1-1, with TRBD1 identical over 7 bases. After removal of 1 base from V and 5 bases from J, the junction contained 8 bases not matched to a gene. From germline, CDR1 is SGDLS and CDR2 YYNGEE. The CDR3 is made up of 15 amino acids. The CDR3 region has the DNA TGTGCCAGCAGCGTAAACACCGGGACAGAGACTGAAGCTTTCTTT. It yields the protein CASSVNTGTETEAFF.

The chain recombines TRBV28 with TRBJ1-2, with D uncertain. V lost 1 base and J lost 2, with 5 bases in between. Germline CDR1 is MDHEN and CDR2 is SYDVKM. The CDR3 has 13 amino acids. The CDR3 DNA follows: TGTGCCAGCAGTTTATCCACAAACTATGGCTACACCTTC. Translation: CASSLSTNYGYTF.

V and J are TRBV14 and TRBJ1-5; no reliable D call. The CDR3 is made up of 16 amino acids. Germline V gene data show CDR1 as SGHDN and CDR2 as FVKESK. The V end lost 1 base, the J end lost 2 bases, and 12 bases lay between the germline ends. The CDR3, as DNA: TGTGCCAGCAGCCAAGTTTTTAGGCAGGGCAATCAGCCCCAGCATTTT. The encoded protein is CASSQVFRQGNQPQHF.

This rearrangement joins TRBV9 to TRBJ2-1; D assignment may be TRBD1 or TRBD2 (5 bases each). CDR1 and CDR2 (germline): SGDLS, YYNGEE. V was clipped by 0 bases and J by 7 bases, with 11 bases between them. CDR3 length: 14 residues. The CDR3 DNA follows: TGTGCCAGCAGCGTAGAAACGGGGACGAATGAGCAGTTCTTC. This codes for CASSVETGTNEQFF. The full variable domain, completed using reference TRBV9 and TRBJ2-1, is DSGVTQTPKHLITATGQRVTLRCSPRSGDLSVYWYQQSLDQGLQFLIQYYNGEERAKGNILERFSAQQFPDLHSELNLSSLELGDSALYFCASSVETGTNEQFFGPGTRLTVL.

The chain recombines TRBV7-8 with TRBJ1-2, with D possibly being TRBD1 (6 bases). V lost 1 base to trimming and J lost 1 base, with 10 bases between them. The CDR3 has 15 amino acids. The germline gives CDR1 SGHVS, CDR2 FQNEAQ. The CDR3 here is CASSLEGGGNYGYTF. The CDR3 DNA follows: TGTGCCAGCAGCTTAGAGGGGGGCGGTAACTATGGCTACACCTTC.

The chain joins TRBV9 to TRBJ2-3; 9 bases match TRBD1. This CDR3 contains 16 residues. V lost 3 bases and J lost 7; bases outside the gene matches: 12. Germline V gene data show CDR1 as SGDLS and CDR2 as YYNGEE. The CDR3 DNA reads as TGTGCCAGCAGCGAAGACCGGGACAGGGTTAGGTATACGCAGTATTTT. Protein: CASSEDRDRVRYTQYF.

The CDR3 nucleotides read TGTGCCAGCAGCTTGGGACGGTCAAACATTCAGTACTTC. Its protein is CASSLGRSNIQYF. The chain is built from TRBV7-8 and TRBJ2-4, with D tentatively TRBD1 or TRBD2 (5 bases each). Trimming stripped 3 bases from V and 6 bases from J, with 9 bases between. Germline values: CDR1 SGHVS, CDR2 FQNEAQ. The CDR3 spans 13 residues.

The sample holds a few counts of this clone. The chain joins TRBV5-4 to TRBJ2-3; 7 bases map to TRBD2. The V gene's germline CDR1 is SGHNT and CDR2 YYREEE (reference sequence). V trimming: 5 bases; J trimming: 0 bases; junction bases outside the gene matches: 6. This CDR3 comprises 15 residues. The CDR3 coding sequence is TGTGCCAGCAGAGATCAGCGGGGTAGCACAGATACGCAGTATTTT. Translated: CASRDQRGSTDTQYF.

V is TRBV5-1 and J is TRBJ2-2, with a weak D call TRBD2 (5 bases). This CDR3 region has 15 residues. The V end lost 0 bases, the J end lost 4 bases, and 10 bases lay between the germline ends. The germline V gene has CDR1 SGHRS and CDR2 YFSETQ. The CDR3 DNA reads TGCGCCAGCAGCTTGGCCGGAGGAATCACCGGGGAGCTGTTTTTT. The encoded protein is CASSLAGGITGELFF.

DNA of the CDR3: TGTGCCAGTAGTACCCAAAAAGGACAGGGGTCCACTGAAGCTTTCTTT. Translating it yields CASSTQKGQGSTEAFF. This chain connects TRBV19 to TRBJ1-1, with 9 bases matching TRBD1. CDR1 and CDR2 (germline): LNHDA, SQIVND (reference sequence). The CDR3 contains 16 residues. V was pared by 4 bases and J by 4 bases, with 10 bases of the junction left unmatched.